Presented here are 18 T cell receptor beta chains from one specimen sequenced in a study of T cells in Graves' hyperthyroidism and ophthalmopathy. There were TCR beta CDR3 regions amplified from RNA transcripts. The HTBI primer set served for first-round RT-PCR of the TCR CDR3. Using its own MiXCR run on the multiplex PCR reads, TCRdb lists one record per CDR3 protein. Among more than 550,000 distinct CDR3 sequences, approximately 15% were seen once, and the ten largest hold around a sixth. Sequencing was performed on blood. The receptors were gathered from a man in his fifties with Graves' hyperthyroidism.

This clonotype was detected many times. This chain connects TRBV2 to TRBJ1-5; no firm D call. V was trimmed by 1 base and J by 2 bases, leaving 9 bases between them. This CDR3 is 15 amino acids long. Per germline, CDR1 SNHLY and CDR2 FYNNEI. Here the CDR3 reads CASSEGQVGNQPQHF. The CDR3 DNA reads as TGTGCCAGCAGTGAAGGGCAGGTGGGCAATCAGCCCCAGCATTTT.

The gene calls are TRBV7-9 and TRBJ2-1; TRBD2 aligns across 7 bases. CDR1 SEHNR and CDR2 FQNEAQ come from the germline V gene (reference sequence). CDR3 length equals 14 residues. Losses at the gene ends were 5 bases for V and 5 bases for J; bases not matched to a gene: 6. CDR3 sequence (DNA): TGTGCCAGCAGCGAAGCGGGATCTCACAATGAGCAGTTCTTC. Translating gives CASSEAGSHNEQFF. The whole variable domain, filled in from reference TRBV7-9 and TRBJ2-1, reads DTGVSQNPRHKITKRGQNVTFRCDPISEHNRLYWYRQTLGQGPEFLTYFQNEAQLEKSRLLSDRFSAERPKGSFSTLEIQRTEQGDSAMYLCASSEAGSHNEQFFGPGTRLTVL.

The chain combines TRBV20-1 with TRBJ2-1; a possible D gene is TRBD2 (5 bases). Germline CDR1 and CDR2: DFQATT and SNEGSKA (reference sequence). V gave up 5 bases and J gave up 0 bases, with 14 bases separating them. The CDR3 runs 15 residues. The CDR3 spells CSARRAASSYNEQFF. The CDR3 DNA follows: TGCAGTGCTCGACGAGCGGCTAGCTCCTACAATGAGCAGTTCTTC.

The chain joins TRBV19 to TRBJ2-1, with TRBD2 identical over 11 bases. Germline V gene data show CDR1 as LNHDA and CDR2 as SQIVND (reference sequence). CDR3 length equals 16 residues. The V gene end was trimmed by 6 bases and the J gene end by 3 bases; junction bases not matched to a gene: 7. CDR3 nucleotide sequence: TGTGCCAGTAGAAAAATTCTAGCGGGAGGCTACAATGAGCAGTTCTTC. Translated: CASRKILAGGYNEQFF.

This clonotype was counted at least ten times. V gene TRBV20-1 combines with J gene TRBJ2-5; D possibly corresponds to TRBD2 (5 bases). The CDR3 is 12 residues long. V was trimmed by 7 bases and J by 2 bases, leaving 11 bases between them. Germline CDR1 is DFQATT and CDR2 is SNEGSKA (reference sequence). In nucleotides, the CDR3 is TGCAGTGGCGGTACGGGACAAGAGACCCAGTACTTC. Translated: CSGGTGQETQYF.

This clonotype was seen a handful of times. The rearrangement joins TRBV19 to TRBJ1-5; 7 bases match TRBD1. The CDR3 is made up of 16 amino acids. V lost 6 bases to trimming and J lost 12 bases; unmatched junction nucleotides: 20. Per the germline V gene, CDR1 is LNHDA and CDR2 is SQIVND (reference sequence). The CDR3 reads CASRNHGQETLLSQHF. The CDR3, as DNA: TGTGCCAGTAGAAACCACGGACAGGAGACGTTATTGAGCCAGCATTTT.

In its sample, this clonotype was seen a few times. The genes are TRBV5-1 and TRBJ2-7; TRBD2 might be the D (6 bases). This CDR3 has 15 amino acids. The V end was cut by 6 bases, the J end by 3 bases, with 19 bases between. The germline CDR1 and CDR2 sequences are SGHRS and YFSETQ. The CDR3 DNA reads as TGCGCCAGCACGTCGGGAGCGGGCGGCGTCTACGAGCAGTACTTC. Its translation is CASTSGAGGVYEQYF.

This clonotype has a count of ten or more. The gene calls are TRBV12-3 or TRBV12-4 and TRBJ2-2, with D tentatively TRBD2 (6 bases). The CDR3 sequence is 15 residues long. Deletions cut 3 bases from V and 7 bases from J, with 15 bases between. CDR3 sequence (DNA): TGTGCCAGCAGTTTTGGGGCGGGAAGGGTCGGGGAGCTGTTTTTT. Amino acid sequence: CASSFGAGRVGELFF.

This clonotype was found many times. CDR3 coding DNA: TGTGCCAGCAGCCAACCAGGGGGAACAGGCTACACCTTC. Its translation is CASSQPGGTGYTF. J is TRBJ1-2 and V is TRBV3-1; 7 positions agree with TRBD1. The CDR3 has 13 amino acids. CDR1 and CDR2 (germline): LGHDT, YNNKEL (reference sequence). V lost 2 bases, J lost 8 bases, and 5 bases stayed unmatched. The variable domain in full, completed from reference TRBV3-1 and TRBJ1-2, reads DTAVSQTPKYLVTQMGNDKSIKCEQNLGHDTMYWYKQDSKKFLKIMFSYNNKELIINETVPNRFSPKSPDKAHLNLHINSLELGDSAVYFCASSQPGGTGYTFGSGTRLTVV.

This clonotype was counted a few times. The chain has TRBV4-3 and TRBJ2-5, with 10 bases matching TRBD1. Germline CDR1 and CDR2: LGHNA and YSLEER. This CDR3 contains 16 residues. J was trimmed by 3 bases and V by 4 bases; bases with no gene match: 8. In DNA form, the CDR3 reads TGCGCCAGCAGCCTTCCTCCGGGACAGGGGAAAGAGACCCAGTACTTC. It yields the protein CASSLPPGQGKETQYF.

The chain combines TRBV7-9 with TRBJ2-3; D is perhaps TRBD2 (5 bases). Germline CDR1 and CDR2: SEHNR and FQNEAQ (reference sequence). V was pared by 10 bases and J by 0 bases, with 17 bases between. The CDR3 contains 15 residues. The CDR3 sequence: CATVPPAASTDTQYF. DNA of the CDR3: TGTGCCACCGTCCCCCCAGCGGCTAGCACAGATACGCAGTATTTT.

V gene TRBV9 combines with J gene TRBJ2-7, with 7 bases lining up with TRBD1. Germline V CDR1 and CDR2: SGDLS, YYNGEE. V dropped 5 bases and J dropped 3; count of bases not matched to a gene: 8. This CDR3 is built from 14 residues. Here the CDR3 reads CASSREGAVYEQYF. Written as DNA, the CDR3 is TGTGCCAGCAGTCGTGAGGGGGCGGTCTACGAGCAGTACTTC.

In this sample, this clonotype turned up many times. The V gene is TRBV28, the J gene TRBJ1-2, with unresolved D. CDR1 is MDHEN, CDR2 SYDVKM, per germline. V dropped 3 bases and J dropped 3 bases, with 8 bases sitting between them. This CDR3 comprises 13 residues. The CDR3 loop is CASSFVYDYGYTF. Here the CDR3 DNA reads TGTGCCAGCAGTTTCGTGTATGACTATGGCTACACCTTC.

This clonotype was seen a handful of times. V gene TRBV5-6 combines with J gene TRBJ2-1; TRBD2 matches 7 bases. CDR3 length: 16 amino acids. V shed 4 bases and J 0 bases; nucleotides not matched to a gene: 7. Germline CDR1 SGHDT, CDR2 YYEEEE. CDR3 DNA: TGTGCCAGCAGCCTGGGGGGGGACGGCTCCTACAATGAGCAGTTCTTC. Its protein is CASSLGGDGSYNEQFF.

There are a few counts of this clonotype. V is TRBV20-1 and J is TRBJ2-2; 9 nucleotides agree with TRBD2. Looked up from germline, CDR1 is DFQATT and CDR2 is SNEGSKA (reference sequence). V lost 6 bases and J lost 5; bases outside the gene matches: 4. The CDR3 runs 13 residues. The CDR3 region has the DNA TGCAGTGCAATAGCGGGAGAAACCGGGGAGCTGTTTTTT. It is translated as CSAIAGETGELFF.

This clonotype has at least ten counts. This chain connects TRBV27 to TRBJ2-1; 10 bases are shared with TRBD2. The V and J ends lost 0 bases and 7 bases, in that order; junction bases with no gene match: 9. CDR3 length: 17 amino acids. CDR1 and CDR2 from the germline V gene are MNHEY and SMNVEV (reference sequence). This CDR3 is CASSLSPSGSIVNEQFF. Written as DNA, the CDR3 is TGTGCCAGCAGTTTATCGCCTAGCGGGAGTATTGTAAATGAGCAGTTCTTC.

This clonotype has just a few counts. The DNA of the CDR3 is TGCAGTGCTAGAGGGGCTCGGGGGAAGGGAGAGCAGTACTTC. This codes for CSARGARGKGEQYF. The chain is built from TRBV20-1 and TRBJ2-7, with D perhaps matching TRBD2 (6 bases). The CDR3 spans 14 residues. The V end was cut by 1 base, the J end by 7 bases, with 17 bases between. Germline CDR1 reads DFQATT; CDR2 reads SNEGSKA (reference sequence).

At least ten counts were recorded for this clonotype. The CDR3 coding sequence is TGTGCCAGCAGTTTAGGGGGGGCCCCCACTCTCCAGTACTTC. Its translation: CASSLGGAPTLQYF. The chain uses TRBV12-3 or TRBV12-4 and TRBJ2-5; D may be TRBD1 or TRBD2 (6 bases each). This CDR3 has 14 residues. The ends were cut back, 1 base at V and 10 bases at J, with 16 bases in the middle.